This T cell receptor (beta chain) came from a study of cytomegalovirus exposure and HLA in healthy donors (dated by TCRdb to the late 2010s). In the study overall: In an earlier analysis of 450 to 750 of the donors, approximately 260 Gb of sequence data and approximately 100 million unique TCR beta sequences from about 179 million T cells were reported. A separate validation cohort of 90 to 150 different subjects was used in addition to the approximately 640-subject first cohort. In an earlier analysis of about 590 of the donors, high-throughput TCR beta sequencing was used to judge whether each TCR beta V gene segment behaved as functional or pseudogenic. Every discovery cohort repertoire had been produced on one sequencing platform. Of the 300 to 500 genotyped donors, 80% to 90% were placed in the genetic ancestry cluster associated with self-reported Caucasian donors. Typing coverage varied by locus: roughly 629-630 donors for A, B, C, DRB1 and DQB1; more than 500 for DQA1; around 570 for DPA1; approximately 470 for DPB1. Donor age, sex, ethnicity and CMV serostatus were compiled alongside the repertoire data. About 280 gigabases of sequencing data and tens of millions of unique TCR sequences were included in an early release covering around 600 HLA-typed donors. Across 300 to 500 genotyped donors of the cohort, an average of approximately 200,000 unique TCR beta nucleotide sequences per donor were sequenced, and around 19% of those sequences were non-productive. In a later genetic analysis, genome-wide SNP genotypes for about three fifths of the roughly 670 donors were used, and that subset was treated as a discovery cohort. The study aimed to test whether signatures of past pathogen exposure could be identified by cataloging public T cell receptors. The T cell repertoires of several hundred subjects were profiled by immunosequencing and related to cytomegalovirus serostatus. A later analysis re-analyzed previously published TCR beta repertoires from roughly 690 donors and added high-resolution HLA genotyping to study TCR occurrence patterns. Class I and class II HLA loci were covered by the typing at four-digit resolution. To predict cytomegalovirus infection status, the study brought together high-throughput TCR immunosequencing, statistical association of individual TCRs with disease status, and machine learning. In the later analysis, no new phenotypic data were used to find candidate immune exposures; instead, reliance was placed on TCR beta sequences and their occurrence across donors. Roughly five DR-DQ haplotypes were handled as single units for association and clustering, since linkage in the cohort was strong.

Notes on this clone: Its antigen specificity is not known. Per-nucleotide qualities are absent, and no much larger clonotype sits a single base away.

The cohort comprised 710 or so healthy bone marrow donors. All cohort members were sampled while nominally healthy, although unrecorded immune exposures were likely present. The donor was CMV seronegative and was included in the group of 352 seronegative cohort members. A peripheral blood sample was provided by each donor, and peripheral blood mononuclear cells were used for TCR beta sequencing. Genomic DNA was extracted from the blood cell samples with the Qiagen DNeasy Blood Extraction Kit. The research as a whole found: A few of the identified cytomegalovirus-associated TCR beta chains were confirmed in vitro to be specific for cytomegalovirus antigens. A later analysis found that most CMV-associated TCR beta chains appeared HLA-restricted, with HLA associations seemingly driven largely by CMV exposure. Across donors, most TCR sequences were observed very rarely, whereas some public TCRs were present in many individuals. In a later analysis, several top co-occurrence clusters were reported to appear linked to parvovirus B19, influenza, CMV and Epstein-Barr virus. The sequencing pipeline was judged likely to have produced a cluster of highly shared sequence variants as a technical artifact. The 87-base-pair reads could not distinguish some IMGT-functional V segments, including TRBV6-2 and TRBV6-3, so those segments were excluded. The authors suggested that the approach could potentially be generalized to other disease states and immunological phenotypes. In the study, 150 to 200 TCR beta chains were listed as associated with cytomegalovirus. Because counts were too low, about 18 rarely observed V segments, including chromosome 9 orphons, were excluded from the earlier analysis of about 500 of the donors. For the cohort, immune exposure information was limited to CMV serostatus. In both the original and validation cohorts, the classifier was reported to diagnose cytomegalovirus status with high specificity and sensitivity. Compared with the 666-donor mean, donors in an Asian-associated ancestry cluster had fewer N-insertions in productive TCRs, according to a later genetic analysis. A later genetic analysis associated a missense DCLRE1C variant with V-gene and J-gene trimming of TCR beta chains, and an independent cohort replicated the association. In an earlier analysis of approximately 590 of the donors, most TCR beta V segments appeared in productive rearrangements about 87% or about 30% of the time, broadly matching IMGT annotations. Roughly uniform sequencing depth across donors was assumed in presence/absence analyses, although this assumption may not hold. Compared with equally common non-associated chains, HLA-associated TCR beta chains in a later analysis were more clonally expanded and had lower generation probabilities. In a later analysis, some 17,000 TCR beta sequences were associated with specific HLA alleles at a false discovery rate of 0.05. Only TCR beta chains were sequenced in this cohort, and the absence of alpha or paired-chain data limited detectable features. When HLA alleles, especially DR and DQ, strongly co-occurred, attributing TCR associations to individual alleles was difficult. A further reported finding was that TCR beta sequences accurately predicted the HLA-A and HLA-B alleles for most subjects in the first cohort. Because some donors lacked HLA typing at each locus, the association tests relied only on the typed subset. According to a later analysis, TCR association rates differed among HLA loci, with DRB1 alleles showing the most associated TCRs and HLA-C alleles showing the fewest. Correlated functional status among segregating V segments might be attributable to linkage disequilibrium, but an unknown experimental factor could not be ruled out.

Including cysteine and phenylalanine, the CDR3 has 14 amino acids. Of the read, only the CDR3 DNA is kept; its 42 bases are in frame from base 1. V is clipped by 9 bases and J by 8 bases, and the sequence between their germline boundaries is 19 bases long. The germline V gene supplies CDR1 MDHEN and CDR2 SYDVKM. Libraries were prepared through the immunoSEQ multiplex PCR assay. A mixture of 60 forward primers for TCR Vbeta segments and 13 reverse primers for TCR Jbeta segments was used in the multiplex PCR. The CDR3 region of rearranged TCR beta genes was amplified from genomic DNA by a multiplex PCR assay. The amplified TCR beta libraries were sequenced on the Illumina HiSeq System as 87-base-pair reads. From the authors' description of their analysis: Across the 500 to 850 repertoires, a later analysis counted about 81 million unique TCR beta chains, roughly 11 million of which were shared by at least two donors. Raw reads were error-corrected and collapsed into unique sequences by a nearest-neighbor algorithm in which closely related sequences were merged to remove PCR and sequencing errors. To assign V, D and J gene segments, CDR3 sequences were aligned to IMGT reference sequences. For a sequence to be retained, at least a six-nucleotide match to both a V gene segment and a J gene segment was required. Rearrangements were classified as productive when the CDR3 lacked stop codons and remained in frame with V and J, and all other rearrangements were classified as non-productive. CDR3 was defined by IMGT convention, running from the second conserved V-encoded cysteine to the conserved J-encoded phenylalanine. The earlier analysis of 587 of the donors excluded any sequence lacking an unambiguous match to a single V gene segment. In an earlier analysis of some 590 of the donors, a V segment was called functional when productive rearrangements were above 56.7%, and segregating when the standard deviation between donors exceeded 5%. A statistical classification framework was built for diagnosing cytomegalovirus status from the catalog of TCR beta chain sequences. In a later analysis, V and J genes were assigned by comparing TCR nucleotide sequences against IMGT/GENE-DB human TR gene sequences. The TCRdist pipeline was used in a later analysis to assign CDR3 sequences and most-parsimonious VDJ recombination scenarios. In a later analysis, each TCR beta chain was defined by its CDR3 amino acid sequence together with its V-gene family, and reads without a unique V-gene family were excluded. As a way to deal with suspected cross-contamination and a sequencing artifact, a later analysis dropped 500 to 700 nucleotide sequences that were highly shared and had low generation probability. For each public chain, a later analysis derived a clonal expansion index from normalized ranks of inferred template counts within each repertoire. In a later analysis, generation probabilities were computed with a VDJ recombination model fitted to out-of-frame rearrangements, and the resulting probabilities were checked against IGoR. Hypergeometric tests were used in a later analysis to score TCR-TCR, TCR-HLA and TCR-CMV co-occurrence, with a repertoire-size bias correction applied to the TCR pairs. A later analysis estimated false discovery rates by permuting HLA or CMV assignments 20 times. A later analysis grouped co-occurring TCRs with DBSCAN, adding TCRdist sequence similarity when clustering within HLA-allele-positive subsets. Co-occurrence clustering excluded repertoires with fewer than 30,000 or more than 120,000 public chains, plus five with anomalous nucleotide sharing. Sourced from immuneACCESS, this table was stored by TCRdb with only in-frame sequences that have V and J called. A share of the clones is absent; for the studies checked, an unresolved V gene accounts for under half, and the remainder has no known explanation. V, J and clone size are those of that table, while D and trimming were read from the DNA. The sample records under 90,000 clones, 75% of which are singletons. Approximately 2.3% of the sample is in the top ten clones.

The chain was built from TRBV28 and TRBJ1-4, and TRBD1 may be the D gene, going by 5 matching bases. Specimen: PBMCs. This sequence was found in a man aged 35-49 years in good health and CMV-seronegative. Here is the DNA: TGTGCCAGTAACGGGCAAGGGGTTAAGGAAAAACTGTTTTTT. It encodes CASNGQGVKEKLFF.